This TCR beta chain was found in a study of draining lymph node invasion in breast cancer (dated by TCRdb to the early 2020s). Turning to the overall study: Histology and cytokeratin immunohistochemistry were used to diagnose nodal metastasis, and EpCAM/CD45 flow cytometry was used to confirm the diagnosis. Each patient contributed matched non-invaded and tumor-invaded tumor-draining lymph nodes plus the primary tumor, profiled for both Treg and Tconv subsets. The separate targeted TCR sequencing covered lymph nodes from about 5 patients, with primary tumors sequenced for three of those patients. In a separate targeted assay, bulk TCR-beta CDR3 sequencing compared sorted memory regulatory T cells and memory conventional CD4 T cells across breast cancer tissues.

Libraries were constructed by bulk RNA-seq. The sample was run on an Illumina HiSeq 2500. The source study handled its data this way. In the separate targeted TCR-seq dataset, CDR3 sequences were extracted from raw reads and quantified using MiXCR version 2.1.5 with default parameters. In the separate targeted TCR-seq dataset, TCR-beta clones were defined by the combination of V gene, J gene and CDR3 sequence. In the separate targeted TCR-seq dataset, clones with fewer than three counts were removed, then only the 90% most strongly expressed clones per sample were retained. In the separate targeted TCR-seq dataset, Treg-Tconv overlap was computed as shared clones divided by total Treg clones per tissue, times 100. TCRdb applied fastp at Q25 and MiXCR to the public reads, then kept only in-frame beta chains. Rows with one shared CDR3 protein collapse into an entry with the most common genes and DNA. The V and J calls and clone size come from TCRdb's table, not from the authors' own analysis. In all, the sample holds about 3,500 distinct CDR3 sequences, and 75% to 80% of those were seen once. The ten largest clones add up to 1.5% to 2% of the sample.

Memory conventional CD4 T cells were isolated by sorting for CD4+ CD45RA- CD25- cells. Whether a tumor-draining lymph node counted as invaded or non-invaded depended on the presence or absence of metastatic tumor cells. Before staining and sorting, T cells were pre-enriched using a Miltenyi Pan T Cell isolation kit. Primary tumors were characterized by immunohistochemistry for estrogen receptor, progesterone receptor, HER2 and Ki-67. Fresh surgical tissue was processed within a few hours after surgery by cutting into small fragments. The tissue fragments were enzymatically digested with Liberase TL plus DNase for approximately 20 minutes and then passed through a 40-micrometer strainer. After DAPI live/dead staining, cells were sorted on a BD FACS Aria II at about 97-99% purity. Sorted cells were lysed in TCL buffer, and RNA was purified using a Norgen Single Cell RNA purification kit that included DNase treatment.

The CDR3 spans 14 residues, from the cysteine through the phenylalanine. CDR3 DNA is the only sequence kept; it has 42 bases, read in frame from the first base. For CDR1 and CDR2, the germline V gene lists SNHLY and FYNNEI. V ends up 6 bases short and J 12 bases short, with an unmatched junction base count of 7. On this clonotype: Its antigen specificity is not known. No much larger clone exists at a distance of one base, and base qualities are not known.

On the study overall, not on this receptor specifically: In the targeted TCR-seq data, Tregs appeared to be more clonally expanded than Tconvs in all tissues, and lower diversity was found for both subsets in tumor than in lymph nodes. The data could not determine whether Treg conversion took place in a particular organ or whether converted Tregs recirculated between nodes and tumor. Some of the top 100 tumor clones were detected in invaded and non-invaded nodes, and this detection was taken to suggest recirculation between tumor and draining nodes. TCRs shared between the Treg and Tconv subsets were regarded as suggesting, but not proving, a common clonal origin. In each tissue, about 12-25% of Treg TCRs were also present in Tconvs, a finding interpreted as suggesting peripheral induction of Tregs. The tumor top-100 clone tracking analysis was possible in only a couple of patients.

The clonotype originates from a female donor with luminal breast cancer. Sequenced input: sorted memory CD4+ effector T cells from a lymph node. In the paper's terms, the cell subset or site label means: CD45RA-negative sorted CD4+ T cells (memory Tconv or effector/memory Treg). In this chain, TRBV2 is recombined with TRBJ2-1; the central 14 bases match TRBD2. The CDR3 sequence is CASRRGTSGGPQFF. The DNA sequence is TGTGCCAGCAGACGCGGGACTAGCGGGGGCCCGCAGTTCTTC.